These 27 T cell receptor beta chains were all obtained from the same sample, sequenced in a study of blood T cell repertoires in COVID-19. The protocol was immunoSEQ multiplex PCR, while the TCRdb copy is restricted to in-frame clones and leaves out a portion. The data show about 200,000 clones, with 75% to 90% seen just once and about 5% held by the top ten. The material sequenced was peripheral blood. The receptor set was obtained from a woman aged 40 to 50 with acute or convalescent COVID-19.

This chain uses TRBV9 with TRBJ1-2; D is perhaps TRBD1 (6 bases). Germline CDR1 SGDLS, CDR2 YYNGEE. This CDR3 comprises 13 residues. Deletions cut 9 bases from V and 4 bases from J, with 16 bases between. The DNA of the CDR3 is TGTGCCACCGCACGTGGGGGCTCCTATGGCTACACCTTC. Its translation: CATARGGSYGYTF.

This chain connects TRBV19 to TRBJ2-3; possible D gene TRBD2, 5 bases. Deletions cut 5 bases from V and 1 base from J, with 16 bases between. The CDR3 sequence is 16 residues long. Germline assignment: CDR1 LNHDA and CDR2 SQIVND (reference sequence). The CDR3 region has the DNA TGTGCCAGTAGTCCCTCCCGCCGAGCGGGCACAGATACGCAGTATTTT. As protein: CASSPSRRAGTDTQYF.

This clone was seen a few times. The chain has TRBV28 and TRBJ1-1, with 9 bases that match TRBD1. The germline V gene encodes CDR1 MDHEN and CDR2 SYDVKM. V lost 7 bases, J lost 11 bases, and 5 bases stayed unmatched. The CDR3 covers 11 residues. CDR3 bases: TGTGCCAGCATCGAGGACAGGGGCGCTTTCTTT. Protein: CASIEDRGAFF.

In its sample, this clone was seen once. The rearrangement links TRBV12-3 or TRBV12-4 to TRBJ2-5; 7 nucleotides line up with TRBD2. The J segment lost 5 bases and the V segment lost 8 bases, leaving 5 bases of the junction unmatched. The CDR3 totals 12 residues. CDR3 protein: CASGGEGETQYF. The CDR3 region has the DNA TGTGCCAGCGGGGGGGAAGGGGAGACCCAGTACTTC.

The chain joins TRBV7-6 to TRBJ2-1; possibly TRBD2 for D (6 bases). V was shortened by 5 bases and J by 0 bases, with 11 bases between the two germline ends. This CDR3 has 15 residues. Germline V lookup: CDR1 SGHVS, CDR2 FNYEAQ. The DNA for the CDR3 is TGTGCCAGCAGCACGTACGGGAGCTCCTACAATGAGCAGTTCTTC. It encodes CASSTYGSSYNEQFF.

This rearrangement joins TRBV6-5 to TRBJ2-2, with D unclear. Germline V gives CDR1 MNHEY, CDR2 SVGAGI. The CDR3 sequence is 13 residues long. Trimming cost V 10 bases and J 2 bases, with 11 bases left between them. The CDR3 DNA reads as TGTGCCATAGAGTCGCTAAACACCGGGGAGCTGTTTTTT. This codes for CAIESLNTGELFF.

The rearrangement joins TRBV7-9 to TRBJ2-7; TRBD1 is a possible D gene (5 bases). Germline V gives CDR1 SEHNR, CDR2 FQNEAQ (reference sequence). The CDR3 contains 15 residues. Trimming took off 2 bases at V and 2 bases at J, with 13 bases between the two ends. CDR3 coding DNA: TGTGCCAGCAGCTTACAGGGAAGTATGACCTACGAGCAGTACGTC. It encodes CASSLQGSMTYEQYV.

The rearrangement links TRBV6-1 to TRBJ1-5; 10 positions match TRBD1. The CDR3 sequence is 16 residues long. Germline CDR1 is MNHNS and CDR2 is SASEGT. With 2 bases clipped from V and 3 bases from J, the junction kept 4 bases outside the gene matches. The CDR3 loop reads CASSEWDRGDNQPQHF. In DNA form, the CDR3 reads TGTGCCAGCAGTGAATGGGACAGGGGTGACAATCAGCCCCAGCATTTT.

V and J are TRBV7-2 and TRBJ2-5; TRBD1 matches 8 bases. Germline-derived CDR1 and CDR2 are SGHTA and FQGNSA. The CDR3 totals 16 residues. Trimming took 5 bases from V and 10 from J; bases not matched to a gene: 18. CDR3 coding DNA: TGTGCCAGCAGCCCCGGACAGGGAAGGAGGTACGAGGGCCAGTACTTC. It encodes CASSPGQGRRYEGQYF.

This chain joins TRBV7-9 and TRBJ1-1; D gene unclear. Trimming stripped 3 bases from V and 6 bases from J, with 5 bases between. The germline gives CDR1 SEHNR, CDR2 FQNEAQ (reference sequence). The CDR3 is 11 amino acids. CDR3 bases: TGTGCCAGCAGCTTTATCCCTGAAGCTTTCTTT. Translating gives CASSFIPEAFF.

This clone was observed a single time. This sequence joins TRBV19 and TRBJ1-1; 11 nucleotides align to TRBD1. Germline lookup yields CDR1 LNHDA and CDR2 SQIVND (reference sequence). The CDR3 loop spans 16 amino acids. V shed 5 bases and J 1 base; nucleotides not matched to a gene: 6. DNA for the CDR3: TGTGCCAGTAGTCCCCGGGACAGGGGGGGGAACACTGAAGCTTTCTTT. This encodes CASSPRDRGGNTEAFF.

The chain joins TRBV5-5 to TRBJ1-2, with a possible D match to TRBD1 (6 bases). This CDR3 has 14 amino acids. CDR1 and CDR2 (germline): SGHKS, YYEKEE (reference sequence). Trimming stripped 4 bases from V and 4 bases from J, with 14 bases between. DNA of the CDR3: TGTGCCAGCAGCCCGGGACACGGGGTCTATGGCTACACCTTC. Amino acid sequence: CASSPGHGVYGYTF.

The V gene is TRBV10-1, the J gene TRBJ1-3; D perhaps matches TRBD1 (6 bases). Germline V gene data show CDR1 as WNHNN and CDR2 as SYGVQD (reference sequence). This CDR3 contains 13 residues. Trimming took 8 bases from V and 5 from J, leaving 13 bases between them. CDR3 DNA: TGCGCCAGCGGGGACAACGGGAGAAACACCATATATTTT. The encoded protein is CASGDNGRNTIYF.

The V and J genes are TRBV15 and TRBJ1-2; the match to TRBD1 covers 7 bases. CDR1 is LNHNV, CDR2 YYDKDF, per germline (reference sequence). Unmatched junction bases numbered 10, after V lost 0 bases and J lost 3 bases. The CDR3 spans 17 residues. The CDR3 DNA sequence: TGTGCCACCAGCAGAGATCTCGAGGCCAGGGGGGACTATGGCTACACCTTC. It encodes CATSRDLEARGDYGYTF. Looking up the rest from reference TRBV15 and TRBJ1-2 gives the full variable domain: DAMVIQNPRYQVTQFGKPVTLSCSQTLNHNVMYWYQQKSSQAPKLLFHYYDKDFNNEADTPDNFQSRRPNTSFCFLDIRSPGLGDTAMYLCATSRDLEARGDYGYTFGSGTRLTVV.

The genes are TRBV30 and TRBJ1-1, with D possibly being TRBD1 (6 bases). V lost 2 bases and J lost 1, with 14 bases in between. Germline CDR1 reads GTSNPN; CDR2 reads SVGIG (reference sequence). The CDR3 is 15 amino acids. CDR3 residues: CAWSLPDRRNTEAFF. CDR3 nucleotide sequence: TGTGCCTGGAGTCTCCCGGACAGAAGGAACACTGAAGCTTTCTTT.

This clone was detected only once. The chain joins TRBV6-4 to TRBJ1-5, with 9 bases that match TRBD1. The J segment lost 4 bases and the V segment lost 2 bases, leaving 9 bases of the junction unmatched. This CDR3 has 17 residues. The germline gives CDR1 MRHNA, CDR2 SNTAGT. The CDR3: CASSDGLTGGWNQPQHF. The CDR3 DNA reads as TGTGCCAGCAGTGACGGTTTGACAGGGGGTTGGAATCAGCCCCAGCATTTT.

This clone was detected once. The V call is TRBV3-1 (or the pseudogene TRBV3-2), the J call TRBJ2-3, with 11 bases aligning to TRBD2. The trim removed 2 bases at V and 2 bases at J, leaving 3 bases unmatched. From germline, CDR1 is LGHDT and CDR2 YNNKEL (reference sequence). The CDR3 runs 16 residues. As DNA, the CDR3 is TGTGCCAGCAGCCAATATAGCGGGGGGGACACAGATACGCAGTATTTT. As protein: CASSQYSGGDTDTQYF.

The J gene is TRBJ1-1, the V gene TRBV12-3 or TRBV12-4; TRBD1 aligns across 8 bases. V lost 6 bases, J lost 3 bases, and 3 bases stayed unmatched. The CDR3 loop spans 13 amino acids. For the CDR3, the DNA is TGTGCCAGCAGAGCGGACAGGGACACTGAAGCTTTCTTT. Protein product: CASRADRDTEAFF.

The chain links TRBV5-1 to TRBJ2-3; 7 positions agree with TRBD1. Germline loops: CDR1 SGHRS, CDR2 YFSETQ. J lost 2 bases, V lost 2 bases, and 2 bases had no gene match. The CDR3 is 14 amino acids. CDR3 coding DNA: TGCGCCAGCAGCTTCGGACAGGACACAGATACGCAGTATTTT. Translated, it gives CASSFGQDTDTQYF.

This rearrangement joins TRBV10-2 to TRBJ2-5, with 12 nucleotides matching TRBD2. The CDR3 totals 15 residues. CDR1 is WSHSY, CDR2 SAAADI, per germline. Trimming at V came to 8 bases and at J to 4 bases, leaving 8 bases not matched to a gene. CDR3 in amino acids: CASESSGGARETQYF. In DNA form, the CDR3 reads TGCGCCAGCGAATCTAGCGGGGGGGCCCGAGAGACCCAGTACTTC.

The CDR3 loop is CASSLGQGSEAFF. CDR3 coding DNA: TGTGCCAGCAGCTTGGGACAGGGGTCTGAAGCTTTCTTT. V and J are TRBV13 and TRBJ1-1; 10 nucleotides match TRBD1. J lost 6 bases, V lost 3 bases, and 1 base had no gene match. Germline V CDR1 and CDR2: PRHDT, FYEKMQ (reference sequence). This CDR3 is 13 amino acids long. The full variable domain, rest sourced from reference TRBV13 and TRBJ1-1, is AAGVIQSPRHLIKEKRETATLKCYPIPRHDTVYWYQQGPGQDPQFLISFYEKMQSDKGSIPDRFSAQQFSDYHSELNMSSLELGDSALYFCASSLGQGSEAFFGQGTRLTVV.

This clone appeared once. The chain employs TRBV3-1 (or the pseudogene TRBV3-2) and TRBJ2-5; 7 bases agree with TRBD2. Trimming cost V 4 bases and J 4 bases; bases outside gene matches: 6. The V gene's germline CDR1 is LGHDT and CDR2 YNNKEL (reference sequence). This CDR3 comprises 14 residues. The CDR3 nucleotides are TGTGCCAGCAGCCCTGGACTAGTCGGAGAGACCCAGTACTTC. Protein sequence: CASSPGLVGETQYF.

This clone was observed a single time. The chain joins TRBV12-5 to TRBJ1-3, with TRBD1 matching over 9 bases. CDR1 LGHNT and CDR2 FRNRAP come from the germline V gene. The CDR3 is 15 amino acids. Trimming removed 3 bases from V and 1 base from J; junction bases left unmatched: 1. Written as DNA, the CDR3 is TGTGCTAGTGGTTTACAGGGGGCGTCTGGAAACACCATATATTTT. It is translated as CASGLQGASGNTIYF.

CDR3 loop: CASSRVGGGVPTDTQYF. The CDR3 DNA is TGCGCCAGCAGCCGGGTTGGAGGGGGGGTCCCCACAGATACGCAGTATTTT. The chain recombines TRBV4-1 with TRBJ2-3, with D possibly matching TRBD2 (7 bases). The V gene lost 4 bases and the J gene lost 2 bases, with 19 bases spanning the gap. This CDR3 is 17 amino acids long. CDR1 is MGHRA, CDR2 YSYEKL, per germline.

J is TRBJ1-2 and V is TRBV19, with 7 positions matching TRBD1. The CDR3 contains 12 residues. V was pared by 6 bases and J by 5 bases, with 3 bases of the junction left unmatched. CDR1 LNHDA and CDR2 SQIVND come from the germline V gene (reference sequence). CDR3 coding DNA: TGTGCCAGTAGCCGGACAGGTTATGGCTACACCTTC. Translation gives CASSRTGYGYTF.

The chain is built from TRBV30 and TRBJ2-1; D remains unclear. CDR1 and CDR2 from the germline V gene are GTSNPN and SVGIG (reference sequence). The CDR3 runs 15 residues. Trimming removed 2 bases at V and 3 bases at J, with 14 bases between. CDR3 in amino acids: CAWSKELEFYNEQFF. CDR3 in DNA: TGTGCCTGGAGTAAGGAGCTGGAATTCTACAATGAGCAGTTCTTC.

The V call is TRBV2, the J call TRBJ2-7; the match to TRBD1 covers 8 bases. The CDR3 contains 12 residues. Trimming at V came to 8 bases and at J to 2 bases, leaving 2 bases not matched to a gene. Germline V CDR1 and CDR2: SNHLY, FYNNEI. CDR3 nucleotides: TGTGCCAGCGGGGACAGGACCTACGAGCAGTACGTC. Its protein is CASGDRTYEQYV.